The 11 T cell receptor beta chains given below trace back to one sample, sequenced in a study of T cell responses to AZD1222 COVID-19 vaccine. The protocol was immunoSEQ multiplex PCR, while the TCRdb copy is restricted to in-frame clones and leaves out a portion. The sample records 70,000 to 90,000 clones, roughly 82% being singletons. Sample: peripheral blood, taken on day 0 of AZD1222 vaccination. These receptors all come from an adult in good health.

This clone has just one count. The genes are TRBV12-2 and TRBJ2-7; TRBD2, the table's D call, was not compared with the DNA. TRBV12-2 is a known pseudogene. The CDR3 is 13 residues long. The CDR3 here is CASRPGAHYEQYF. CDR3 nucleotide sequence: TGTGCAAGTCGCCCCGGTGCCCACTACGAGCAGTACTTC.

This clone was detected once. V usage is TRBV5-6 and J usage is TRBJ2-5; 8 nucleotides line up with TRBD2. J was trimmed by 5 bases and V by 4 bases; bases with no gene match: 7. This CDR3 region has 14 residues. In germline, CDR1 is SGHDT, CDR2 YYEEEE. This chain's CDR3 is CASSPGLARETQYF. The CDR3 DNA follows: TGTGCCAGCAGCCCTGGACTAGCCAGGGAGACCCAGTACTTC.

CDR3 in amino acids: CASSLGRGGTTDTQYF. In DNA, the CDR3 is TGCGCCAGCAGCTTGGGTCGCGGGGGTACCACAGATACGCAGTATTTT. This rearrangement joins TRBV5-1 to TRBJ2-3, with 7 bases aligning to TRBD2. The CDR3 length is 16 residues. Germline CDR1 SGHRS, CDR2 YFSETQ. With 0 bases clipped from V and 2 bases from J, the junction kept 6 bases outside the gene matches. The whole variable domain, filled in from reference TRBV5-1 and TRBJ2-3, reads KAGVTQTPRYLIKTRGQQVTLSCSPISGHRSVSWYQQTPGQGLQFLFEYFSETQRNKGNFPGRFSGRQFSNSRSEMNVSTLELGDSALYLCASSLGRGGTTDTQYFGPGTRLTVL.

The chain joins TRBV27 to TRBJ2-1; D ambiguous. V lost 4 bases to trimming and J lost 5 bases, with 0 bases between them. CDR3 length: 10 residues. The V gene's germline CDR1 is MNHEY and CDR2 SMNVEV (reference sequence). The CDR3 protein is CASSYNEQFF. The DNA of the CDR3 is TGTGCCAGCAGTTACAATGAGCAGTTCTTC.

This chain joins TRBV28 and TRBJ1-3, with unresolved D. The V gene's germline CDR1 is MDHEN and CDR2 SYDVKM. The CDR3 is made up of 12 amino acids. Between the trimmed V and J ends, which lost 6 bases and 0 bases, there was a span of 3 bases. CDR3 protein: CASSTSGNTIYF. In DNA, the CDR3 is TGTGCCAGCAGCACCTCTGGAAACACCATATATTTT.

This clone was detected only once. V is TRBV15 and J is TRBJ2-5, with 11 bases matching TRBD2. The CDR3 runs to 15 residues. With V trimmed by 4 bases and J by 5 bases, 6 bases remained unmatched. Germline V lookup: CDR1 LNHNV, CDR2 YYDKDF (reference sequence). CDR3: CATSTFSGGGETQYF. The CDR3 coding sequence is TGTGCCACCAGCACATTTAGCGGGGGGGGCGAGACCCAGTACTTC.

The rearrangement uses TRBV5-1 and TRBJ2-3; D unresolved. This CDR3 contains 13 residues. V shed 4 bases and J shed 1 base, with 7 bases lying between them. The germline CDR1 and CDR2 sequences are SGHRS and YFSETQ. DNA of the CDR3: TGCGCCAGCAGCGGGCAGGGCACAGATACGCAGTATTTT. This gives the protein CASSGQGTDTQYF.

The CDR3 coding sequence is TGTGCCAGCAGCTTAGGGGGGGGCTCTGGAAACACCATATATTTT. Protein product: CASSLGGGSGNTIYF. This chain joins TRBV11-2 and TRBJ1-3; tentatively, D is TRBD1 (5 bases). From germline, CDR1 is SGHAT and CDR2 FQNNGV. V shed 1 base and J shed 0 bases, with 7 bases lying between them. The CDR3 runs 15 residues.

This clone came up once. This chain uses TRBV11-3 with TRBJ2-2, with 7 bases lining up with TRBD1. This CDR3 is built from 14 residues. The germline V gene encodes CDR1 SGHNT and CDR2 YENEEA. J lost 11 bases, V lost 5 bases, and 11 bases had no gene match. The CDR3 sequence is CASSMTGKLRELFF. DNA of the CDR3: TGTGCCAGCAGCATGACAGGGAAGTTGCGCGAGCTGTTTTTT.

The chain uses TRBV12-3 or TRBV12-4 and TRBJ1-1; a possible D gene is TRBD1 (6 bases). The CDR3 has 13 amino acids. Trimming left V 2 bases short and J 7 bases short, with 11 bases between. In DNA, the CDR3 is TGTGCCAGCAGTTTACAGGGGTTCGGTGAAGCTTTCTTT. Translated, it gives CASSLQGFGEAFF.

The chain joins TRBV7-2 to TRBJ2-2; 9 bases match TRBD1. Trimming removed 5 bases from V and 2 bases from J; junction bases left unmatched: 3. Germline V CDR1 and CDR2: SGHTA, FQGNSA. The CDR3 has 15 residues. The CDR3 region is CASSRDRVNTGELFF. In DNA, the CDR3 is TGTGCCAGCAGCCGGGACAGGGTAAACACCGGGGAGCTGTTTTTT.